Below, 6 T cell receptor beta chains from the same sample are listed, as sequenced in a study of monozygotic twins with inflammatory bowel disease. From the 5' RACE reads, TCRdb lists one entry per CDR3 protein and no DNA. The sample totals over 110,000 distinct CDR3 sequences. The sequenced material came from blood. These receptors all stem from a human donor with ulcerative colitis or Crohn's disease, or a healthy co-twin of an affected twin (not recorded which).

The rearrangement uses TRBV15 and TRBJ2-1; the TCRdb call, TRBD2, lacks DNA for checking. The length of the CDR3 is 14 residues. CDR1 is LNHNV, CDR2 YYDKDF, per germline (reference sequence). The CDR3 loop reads CATSRGAGGNEQFF. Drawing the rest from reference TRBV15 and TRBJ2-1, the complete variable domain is DAMVIQNPRYQVTQFGKPVTLSCSQTLNHNVMYWYQQKSSQAPKLLFHYYDKDFNNEADTPDNFQSRRPNTSFCFLDIRSPGLGDTAMYLCATSRGAGGNEQFFGPGTRLTVL.

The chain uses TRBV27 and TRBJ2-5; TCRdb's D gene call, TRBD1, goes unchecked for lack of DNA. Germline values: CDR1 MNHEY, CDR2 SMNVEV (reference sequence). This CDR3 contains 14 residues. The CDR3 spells CASRLQGQVETQYF.

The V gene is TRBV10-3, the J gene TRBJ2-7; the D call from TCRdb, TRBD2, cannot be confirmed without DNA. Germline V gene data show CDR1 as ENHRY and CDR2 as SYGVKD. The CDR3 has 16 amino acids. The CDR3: CAISEGTSRDPYEQYF.

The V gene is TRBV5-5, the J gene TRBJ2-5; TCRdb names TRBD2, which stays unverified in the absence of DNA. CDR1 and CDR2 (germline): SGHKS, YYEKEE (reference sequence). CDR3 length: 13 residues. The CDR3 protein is CASSWGRQETQYF. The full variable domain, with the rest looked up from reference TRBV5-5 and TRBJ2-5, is DAGVTQSPTHLIKTRGQQVTLRCSPISGHKSVSWYQQVLGQGPQFIFQYYEKEERGRGNFPDRFSARQFPNYSSELNVNALLLGDSALYLCASSWGRQETQYFGPGTRLLVL.

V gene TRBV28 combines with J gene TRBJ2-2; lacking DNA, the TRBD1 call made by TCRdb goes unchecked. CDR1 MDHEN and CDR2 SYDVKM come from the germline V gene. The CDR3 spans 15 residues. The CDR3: CASKDIRANTGELFF. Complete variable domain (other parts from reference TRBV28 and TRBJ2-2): DVKVTQSSRYLVKRTGEKVFLECVQDMDHENMFWYRQDPGLGLRLIYFSYDVKMKEKGDIPEGYSVSREKKERFSLILESASTNQTSMYLCASKDIRANTGELFFGEGSRLTVL.

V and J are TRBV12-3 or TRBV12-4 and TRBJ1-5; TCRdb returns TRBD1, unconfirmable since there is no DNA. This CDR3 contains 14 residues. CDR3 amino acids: CASSTLQGNQPQHF.